This T cell receptor (beta chain) is from a study of T-cell reconstitution after alpha-beta-depleted transplantation in children. Unique molecular identifiers featured in how the TCRbeta library was prepared. TCRdb ran MiXCR on the PCR reads and lists one entry per CDR3 protein. The sample shows hundreds of thousands of distinct CDR3 sequences, around a sixth of them seen only once. CDR1 is DFQATT and CDR2 is SNEGSKA in the germline V gene (reference sequence). Deletions cut 5 bases from V and 10 bases from J, with 20 bases between. The CDR3 is 13 residues long. In this sample, this clonotype turned up many times.

Material: PBMCs from the stem cell graft donor, obtained from the stem cell graft. This TCR came from a human donor who donated a stem cell graft to a child with acute myeloid leukemia. The rearrangement joins TRBV20-1 to TRBJ1-2; D perhaps matches TRBD1 (6 bases). CDR3 region: CSAFRQAGRLYTF. CDR3 bases: TGCAGTGCTTTTCGACAGGCGGGCCGCCTCTACACCTTC.